The 28 T cell receptor beta chains presented below share a single source sample, sequenced in a study of naive and memory T cell subsets. Two oligonucleotides, mixed equimolar, formed the beta constant-region primer covering TRBC1 and TRBC2. One entry per CDR3 protein results from TCRdb running MiXCR on the UMI-ligation and nested PCR reads. The repertoire holds 120,000 to 150,000 distinct CDR3 sequences, with about a sixth as singletons. Sequenced sample: naive CD4+ T cells from blood. These receptors were collected from a human donor in good health.

This clonotype has only a few counts. The V and J genes are TRBV28 and TRBJ2-7; no definite D call. This CDR3 comprises 14 residues. V gave up 10 bases and J gave up 0 bases, with 16 bases separating them. Germline V gene data show CDR1 as MDHEN and CDR2 as SYDVKM. The CDR3 nucleotides are TGTGCCACCCTGAGTTTTGCTACCTCCTACGAGCAGTACTTC. This translates into CATLSFATSYEQYF.

The chain joins TRBV29-1 to TRBJ1-5; 9 bases fit TRBD1. The J segment lost 2 bases and the V segment lost 4 bases, leaving 3 bases of the junction unmatched. Germline values: CDR1 SQVTM, CDR2 ANQGSEA. The CDR3 runs to 14 residues. The CDR3, as DNA: TGCAGCGTTGGACAGGGGGAGGGCAATCAGCCCCAGCATTTT. Protein: CSVGQGEGNQPQHF.

The V call is TRBV30, the J call TRBJ2-2, with D possibly being TRBD2 (5 bases). This CDR3 spans 14 amino acids. CDR1 and CDR2 (germline): GTSNPN, SVGIG (reference sequence). With 8 bases removed from V and 0 bases from J, the gap between germline ends came to 13 bases. DNA of the CDR3: TGTGCCCGGAACAGCGGAGCGAACACCGGGGAGCTGTTTTTT. Translated: CARNSGANTGELFF.

CDR3 in amino acids: CASSPQGGPNQPQHF. DNA for the CDR3: TGTGCCAGCAGCCCACAGGGTGGTCCCAATCAGCCCCAGCATTTT. This sequence joins TRBV7-9 and TRBJ1-5, with D possibly matching TRBD1 (6 bases). This CDR3 has 15 residues. Germline-derived CDR1 and CDR2 are SEHNR and FQNEAQ (reference sequence). Trimming pared 5 bases from V and 3 bases from J, leaving 14 bases between.

This clonotype was picked up many times. The chain joins TRBV18 to TRBJ1-1; tentatively, D is TRBD1 (6 bases). This CDR3 has 15 amino acids. Germline-derived CDR1 and CDR2 are KGHSH and LQKENI. Trimming cost V 4 bases and J 6 bases, with 18 bases left between them. The CDR3 coding sequence is TGTGCCAGCTCACTCCCCGGCAGGGGAATCGCTGAAGCTTTCTTT. The encoded protein is CASSLPGRGIAEAFF.

This clonotype has a handful of counts. This rearrangement joins TRBV10-3 to TRBJ2-5; D is possibly TRBD1 (5 bases). This CDR3 has 15 residues. V was clipped by 0 bases and J by 0 bases, with 8 bases between them. Germline assignment: CDR1 ENHRY and CDR2 SYGVKD. The CDR3 is CAISESDNYQETQYF. CDR3 bases: TGTGCCATCAGTGAGTCGGACAACTACCAAGAGACCCAGTACTTC.

The chain is built from TRBV5-1 and TRBJ1-5, with D hard to call. CDR1 is SGHRS, CDR2 YFSETQ, per germline. This CDR3 has 14 residues. Trimming stripped 0 bases from V and 5 bases from J, with 9 bases between. This CDR3 reads CASSLVVGDQPQHF. CDR3 in DNA: TGCGCCAGCAGCTTGGTTGTCGGAGATCAGCCCCAGCATTTT.

This clonotype turned up a few times. This rearrangement joins TRBV4-1 to TRBJ2-7; weak D call: TRBD1 (5 bases). The V end was cut by 0 bases, the J end by 0 bases, with 18 bases between. The CDR3 runs to 18 residues. Germline CDR1 MGHRA, CDR2 YSYEKL. The CDR3 sequence is CASSQDIETATSSYEQYF. As DNA, the CDR3 is TGCGCCAGCAGCCAAGATATCGAGACAGCTACGAGCTCCTACGAGCAGTACTTC.

The chain links TRBV7-9 to TRBJ1-1, with D uncertain. The V gene's germline CDR1 is SEHNR and CDR2 FQNEAQ (reference sequence). The length of the CDR3 is 14 residues. Trimming took off 2 bases at V and 5 bases at J, with 12 bases between the two ends. DNA of the CDR3: TGTGCCAGCAGCTTAACGCGGAGTGGTACTGAAGCTTTCTTT. Its translation is CASSLTRSGTEAFF.

In this sample, this clonotype turned up a few times. The rearrangement joins TRBV10-3 to TRBJ2-7; D possibly uses TRBD1 or TRBD2 (5 bases each). The CDR3 loop spans 16 amino acids. Germline V lookup: CDR1 ENHRY, CDR2 SYGVKD. The V gene lost 2 bases and the J gene lost 5 bases, with 19 bases spanning the gap. This CDR3 reads CAISEIGARLSHEQYF. CDR3 nucleotide sequence: TGTGCCATCAGTGAGATCGGGGCCCGGCTTAGTCACGAGCAGTACTTC.

This clonotype has only a few counts. This CDR3 reads CASSLGRDYEQYF. The DNA for the CDR3 is TGTGCCAGCAGCCTCGGACGGGACTACGAGCAGTACTTC. The V gene is TRBV7-2, the J gene TRBJ2-7, with D possibly matching TRBD2 (5 bases). V was clipped by 5 bases and J by 3 bases, with 11 bases between them. Per germline, CDR1 SGHTA and CDR2 FQGNSA. This CDR3 has 13 amino acids.

At least ten counts were recorded for this clonotype. The chain recombines TRBV3-1 with TRBJ2-7; D uncertain. From germline, CDR1 is LGHDT and CDR2 YNNKEL (reference sequence). CDR3 length equals 11 residues. Trimming pared 2 bases from V and 3 bases from J, leaving 2 bases between. For the CDR3, the DNA is TGTGCCAGCAGCCAATACTACGAGCAGTACTTC. Protein sequence: CASSQYYEQYF.

The chain combines TRBV7-9 with TRBJ2-7; D uncertain. The ends were cut back, 6 bases at V and 3 bases at J, with 12 bases in the middle. The CDR3 is 13 residues long. Germline CDR1 reads SEHNR; CDR2 reads FQNEAQ (reference sequence). The CDR3 nucleotides are TGTGCCAGCAGATGGGCCGCCGGCTACGAGCAGTACTTC. Amino acid sequence: CASRWAAGYEQYF.

This clonotype was picked up a small number of times. V and J are TRBV20-1 and TRBJ2-7, with D maybe TRBD2 (6 bases). V was pared by 6 bases and J by 2 bases, with 20 bases between. In germline, CDR1 is DFQATT, CDR2 SNEGSKA (reference sequence). The CDR3 extends over 15 amino acids. DNA for the CDR3: TGCAGTGCAGGGCGACCGGGACTCCCGGCCTACGAGCAGTACTTC. It translates to CSAGRPGLPAYEQYF.

Comment on this clonotype: Because it lacks the conserved phenylalanine or tryptophan at the end, this CDR3 is likely a read error. The V gene is TRBV12-3 or TRBV12-4, the J gene TRBJ1-2; no definite D call. V was clipped by 3 bases and J by 4 bases, with 9 bases between them. The CDR3 loop spans 13 amino acids. The CDR3 nucleotides read TGTGCCAGCAGTTTGAACTTAGGCTATGGCTACACCTGC. Encoded protein: CASSLNLGYGYTC.

This clonotype was counted between two and nine times. The genes are TRBV5-1 and TRBJ1-4, with D perhaps TRBD1 (5 bases). The CDR3 contains 14 residues. Trimming stripped 4 bases from V and 8 bases from J, with 15 bases between. Germline V gene lookup returns CDR1 SGHRS and CDR2 YFSETQ. In DNA, the CDR3 is TGCGCCAGCAGCCCCTGGGGGGGGAAGGAAAAACTGTTTTTT. Protein product: CASSPWGGKEKLFF.

The sample holds a few counts of this clonotype. J is TRBJ1-1 and V is TRBV15; D is uncertain. This CDR3 region has 15 residues. CDR1 and CDR2 (germline): LNHNV, YYDKDF (reference sequence). Between the trimmed V and J ends, which lost 0 bases and 1 base, there was a span of 9 bases. DNA of the CDR3: TGTGCCACCAGCAGAGATGAACAGTGGAACACTGAAGCTTTCTTT. Its translation is CATSRDEQWNTEAFF.

This clonotype was detected only a few times. The chain uses TRBV20-1 and TRBJ2-2; D remains ambiguous. The V end was cut by 4 bases, the J end by 1 base, with 10 bases between. CDR1 DFQATT and CDR2 SNEGSKA come from the germline V gene (reference sequence). CDR3 length: 14 amino acids. CDR3 DNA sequence: TGCAGTGCTATAGTTTCTGAGAACACCGGGGAGCTGTTTTTT. Translating gives CSAIVSENTGELFF.

This clonotype was picked up a small number of times. The rearrangement joins TRBV29-1 to TRBJ1-1; unclear D gene. Trimming removed 3 bases at V and 10 bases at J, with 12 bases between. Per germline, CDR1 SQVTM and CDR2 ANQGSEA. The CDR3 covers 11 residues. CDR3 bases: TGCAGCGTTGATCAGATCCGGCCAGCTTTCTTT. It yields the protein CSVDQIRPAFF.

The chain couples TRBV12-3 or TRBV12-4 to TRBJ2-3, with 7 bases that match TRBD2. The V segment lost 3 bases and the J segment 2 bases; nucleotides outside the gene matches: 5. The CDR3 extends over 15 amino acids. CDR3 coding DNA: TGTGCCAGCAGTTTCGCAGGGAGGGTCACAGATACGCAGTATTTT. This encodes CASSFAGRVTDTQYF.

V and J are TRBV12-3 or TRBV12-4 and TRBJ2-7; D remains unclear. V lost 3 bases, J lost 1 base, and 10 bases lay in between. This CDR3 is built from 14 residues. The CDR3 spells CASSFRAVSYEQYF. DNA for the CDR3: TGTGCCAGCAGTTTTAGGGCAGTATCCTACGAGCAGTACTTC.

CDR3 nucleotide sequence: TGCAGTGCCCAGGGGCTAGCGGGAGGCGAGCAGTACTTC. Protein: CSAQGLAGGEQYF. The chain carries TRBV20-1 and TRBJ2-7, with 11 bases that match TRBD2. The CDR3 is made up of 13 amino acids. The trim removed 6 bases at V and 6 bases at J, leaving 7 bases unmatched. The germline CDR1 and CDR2 sequences are DFQATT and SNEGSKA (reference sequence).

The chain is built from TRBV7-9 and TRBJ2-3, with D possibly TRBD2 on 6 matching bases. V was shortened by 1 base and J by 2 bases, with 16 bases between the two germline ends. The germline V gene encodes CDR1 SEHNR and CDR2 FQNEAQ (reference sequence). This CDR3 region has 17 residues. CDR3: CASSLGEASGITDTQYF. The CDR3 DNA follows: TGTGCCAGCAGCTTAGGGGAGGCGAGCGGAATCACAGATACGCAGTATTTT.

The V and J genes are TRBV5-6 and TRBJ2-5, with D possibly matching TRBD1 (6 bases). V shed 4 bases and J shed 2 bases, with 15 bases lying between them. Per germline, CDR1 SGHDT and CDR2 YYEEEE. The CDR3 length is 15 residues. As DNA, the CDR3 is TGTGCCAGCAGCCCCGCGACAGGCCCGCAAGAGACCCAGTACTTC. Translation gives CASSPATGPQETQYF.

The chain combines TRBV5-1 with TRBJ1-5; D is perhaps TRBD1 (6 bases). V lost 5 bases to trimming and J lost 1 base, with 10 bases between them. CDR1 SGHRS and CDR2 YFSETQ come from the germline V gene. The CDR3 totals 14 residues. CDR3 protein: CASRPGDSNQPQHF. CDR3 nucleotides: TGCGCCAGCAGGCCAGGGGACAGCAATCAGCCCCAGCATTTT.

Only a few counts were recorded for this clonotype. The chain joins TRBV3-1 to TRBJ2-6, with a possible D match to TRBD1 (5 bases). The ends were cut back, 1 base at V and 0 bases at J, with 10 bases in the middle. Germline lookup yields CDR1 LGHDT and CDR2 YNNKEL (reference sequence). The CDR3 covers 17 residues. CDR3 nucleotide sequence: TGTGCCAGCAGCCAAGTACAGGTTAGCTCTGGGGCCAACGTCCTGACTTTC. This codes for CASSQVQVSSGANVLTF.

This clonotype was seen a few times. DNA for the CDR3: TGTGCCAGCAGTTTGGGCAGGCCTGTTGGTATGAACACCGGGGAGCTGTTTTTT. It yields the protein CASSLGRPVGMNTGELFF. The J gene is TRBJ2-2, the V gene TRBV28; the D is unclear. The length of the CDR3 is 18 residues. V shed 3 bases and J shed 1 base, with 18 bases lying between them. CDR1 is MDHEN and CDR2 is SYDVKM in the germline V gene.

V and J are TRBV12-3 or TRBV12-4 and TRBJ2-7, with D perhaps TRBD2 (6 bases). Trimming took 3 bases from V and 2 from J, leaving 14 bases between them. The CDR3 consists of 15 residues. CDR3 region: CASSFQEGRTYEQYF. The CDR3 DNA follows: TGTGCCAGCAGTTTTCAGGAGGGCCGGACCTACGAGCAGTACTTC.